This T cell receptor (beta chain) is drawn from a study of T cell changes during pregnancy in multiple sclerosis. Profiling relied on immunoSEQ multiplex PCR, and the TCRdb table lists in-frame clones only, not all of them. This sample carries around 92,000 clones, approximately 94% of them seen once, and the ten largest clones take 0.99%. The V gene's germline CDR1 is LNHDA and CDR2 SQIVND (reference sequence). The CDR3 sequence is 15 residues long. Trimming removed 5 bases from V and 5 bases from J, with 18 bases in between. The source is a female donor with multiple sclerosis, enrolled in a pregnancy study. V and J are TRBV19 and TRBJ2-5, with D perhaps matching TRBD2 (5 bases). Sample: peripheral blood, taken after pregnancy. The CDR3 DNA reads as TGTGCCAGTAGTCCCTCGACAACTGAGGGTGAGACCCAGTACTTC. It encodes CASSPSTTEGETQYF.